What follows are 28 T cell receptor beta chains derived from one specimen sequenced in a study of OX40 agonist ivuxolimab in advanced cancers. The data were produced by immunoSEQ multiplex PCR, yet TCRdb's version contains in-frame clones alone and is incomplete. The table has 76,000 or so clones, roughly 85% seen once. The sample was CD4+ or CD8+ T cells sorted from blood, taken in a trial of the OX40 agonist ivuxolimab. These receptors were collected from an adult with an advanced solid tumor such as melanoma, head and neck, liver or kidney cancer.

The chain couples TRBV28 to TRBJ2-7, with a tentative D call TRBD1 (6 bases). The CDR3 spans 14 residues. In germline, CDR1 is MDHEN, CDR2 SYDVKM. V lost 8 bases to trimming and J lost 6 bases, with 20 bases between them. The CDR3 protein is CASRRQAAGGEQYF. The CDR3 DNA is TGTGCCAGCCGTCGACAGGCCGCTGGGGGCGAGCAGTACTTC. Filled out from reference TRBV28 and TRBJ2-7, the complete variable domain reads DVKVTQSSRYLVKRTGEKVFLECVQDMDHENMFWYRQDPGLGLRLIYFSYDVKMKEKGDIPEGYSVSREKKERFSLILESASTNQTSMYLCASRRQAAGGEQYFGPGTRLTVT.

This clone was recorded only once. The chain combines TRBV19 with TRBJ1-1; D is unclear. The CDR3 extends over 12 amino acids. Germline loops: CDR1 LNHDA, CDR2 SQIVND (reference sequence). V was cut by 9 bases and J by 6 bases, with 14 bases left in between. The CDR3 protein is CASRPGIAEAFF. The CDR3 DNA is TGTGCCAGCCGCCCGGGGATCGCTGAAGCTTTCTTT.

The chain joins TRBV7-2 to TRBJ2-7; 11 bases are a match to TRBD1. Germline assignment: CDR1 SGHTA and CDR2 FQGNSA. The CDR3 is 14 residues long. V was clipped by 5 bases and J by 3 bases; unmatched bases: 3. The CDR3 coding sequence is TGTGCCAGCAGCACCGGGACAGGGGGCTACGAGCAGTACTTC. Its protein product is CASSTGTGGYEQYF. Together with reference TRBV7-2 and TRBJ2-7, the CDR3 gives the full variable domain: GAGVSQSPSNKVTEKGKDVELRCDPISGHTALYWYRQSLGQGLEFLIYFQGNSAPDKSGLPSDRFSAERTGGSVSTLTIQRTQQEDSAVYLCASSTGTGGYEQYFGPGTRLTVT.

The rearrangement uses TRBV5-6 and TRBJ1-1; D not certain. The CDR3 runs 12 residues. The germline V gene has CDR1 SGHDT and CDR2 YYEEEE. The V end lost 2 bases, the J end lost 3 bases, and 5 bases lay between the germline ends. The CDR3 protein is CASSFRDTEAFF. CDR3 DNA sequence: TGTGCCAGCAGCTTCCGGGACACTGAAGCTTTCTTT. The variable domain in full, completed from reference TRBV5-6 and TRBJ1-1, reads DAGVTQSPTHLIKTRGQQVTLRCSPKSGHDTVSWYQQALGQGPQFIFQYYEEEERQRGNFPDRFSGHQFPNYSSELNVNALLLGDSALYLCASSFRDTEAFFGQGTRLTVV.

The chain couples TRBV7-2 to TRBJ1-1, with TRBD1 matching over 7 bases. The ends lost 3 bases at V and 5 bases at J; junction bases unmatched: 3. The CDR3 contains 13 residues. Germline values: CDR1 SGHTA, CDR2 FQGNSA. In nucleotides, the CDR3 is TGTGCCAGCAGCTTGGGACAGCGGACTGAAGCTTTCTTT. Translated: CASSLGQRTEAFF.

J is TRBJ2-1 and V is TRBV4-2; the D call may be TRBD1 or TRBD2 (6 bases each). This CDR3 has 17 amino acids. Trimming shortened V by 3 bases and J by 9 bases, and 24 bases separated the two germline ends. CDR1 and CDR2 (germline): LGHNA, YNFKEQ. In nucleotides, the CDR3 is TGTGCCAGCAGCCACGCCCTAGGGGGGCCGACCATCCCTGAGCAGTTCTTC. It translates to CASSHALGGPTIPEQFF.

The gene calls are TRBV7-2 and TRBJ2-7, with 10 bases identical to TRBD1. V was pared by 2 bases and J by 4 bases, with 8 bases of the junction left unmatched. CDR1 and CDR2 (germline): SGHTA, FQGNSA. There are 16 residues in the CDR3. CDR3 protein: CASSLHTGTGEYEQYF. The CDR3 nucleotides read TGTGCCAGCAGCTTACATACCGGGACAGGGGAATACGAGCAGTACTTC.

The genes are TRBV5-1 and TRBJ2-6; the match to TRBD1 covers 8 bases. The CDR3 length is 14 residues. The V and J ends lost 5 bases and 9 bases, in that order; junction bases with no gene match: 7. Per germline, CDR1 SGHRS and CDR2 YFSETQ. CDR3 bases: TGCGCCAGCAGGGCCGGGACAGGCGACAACGTCCTGACTTTC. Amino acid sequence: CASRAGTGDNVLTF.

Worth noting for this clone: The junction and the germline gene differ at one end; a read error may be behind it. V usage is TRBV4-1 and J usage is TRBJ1-6; tentative D call: TRBD1 (6 bases). In germline, CDR1 is MGHRA, CDR2 YSYEKL. CDR3 size: 13 residues. The CDR3 sequence: CASSGTLNSPLHF. In DNA, the CDR3 is TGTGCCAGCAGCGGGACACTAAATTCACCCCTCCACTTT.

The genes are TRBV6-5 and TRBJ2-4; no reliable D call. The CDR3 covers 13 residues. The V gene lost 10 bases and the J gene lost 0 bases, with 10 bases spanning the gap. Germline CDR1 MNHEY, CDR2 SVGAGI. CDR3 sequence: CATRNGAKNIQYF. CDR3 DNA sequence: TGTGCCACCAGAAACGGAGCCAAAAACATTCAGTACTTC.

This clone came up a few times. The chain couples TRBV5-1 to TRBJ2-7; unclear D gene. Trimming cost V 0 bases and J 0 bases, with 10 bases left between them. Germline values: CDR1 SGHRS, CDR2 YFSETQ. The CDR3 is 15 residues long. CDR3 loop: CASSLEGRSSYEQYF. The CDR3 DNA reads TGCGCCAGCAGCTTGGAGGGCAGAAGCTCCTACGAGCAGTACTTC.

This chain uses TRBV19 with TRBJ1-5, with D perhaps TRBD1 (5 bases). The length of the CDR3 is 16 residues. Per the germline V gene, CDR1 is LNHDA and CDR2 is SQIVND (reference sequence). Trimming cost V 0 bases and J 4 bases, with 13 bases left between them. CDR3 sequence: CASSIEGGGRNQPQHF. The CDR3, as DNA: TGTGCCAGTAGTATAGAGGGGGGAGGGAGGAATCAGCCCCAGCATTTT. Using reference TRBV19 and TRBJ1-5 for the parts outside the CDR3, the full variable domain is DGGITQSPKYLFRKEGQNVTLSCEQNLNHDAMYWYRQDPGQGLRLIYYSQIVNDFQKGDIAEGYSVSREKKESFPLTVTSAQKNPTAFYLCASSIEGGGRNQPQHFGDGTRLSIL.

The chain has TRBV6-5 and TRBJ1-2, with D possibly matching TRBD1 (6 bases). Germline CDR1 reads MNHEY; CDR2 reads SVGAGI. This CDR3 has 12 amino acids. The V end lost 8 bases, the J end lost 3 bases, and 10 bases lay between the germline ends. In DNA, the CDR3 is TGTGCCAGCTGGGGGCTTGACTATGGCTACACCTTC. Translated: CASWGLDYGYTF.

The chain carries TRBV27 and TRBJ1-2; 9 bases align to TRBD1. CDR1 is MNHEY, CDR2 SMNVEV, per germline (reference sequence). The CDR3 sequence is 15 residues long. The V segment lost 4 bases and the J segment 4 bases; nucleotides outside the gene matches: 7. The CDR3 DNA follows: TGTGCCAGCAGTTGGGGACAGGGAATGAGCTATGGCTACACCTTC. This codes for CASSWGQGMSYGYTF.

The rearrangement joins TRBV27 to TRBJ1-2, with TRBD1 as a possible D gene (6 bases). V dropped 0 bases and J dropped 10 bases, with 12 bases sitting between them. Germline loops: CDR1 MNHEY, CDR2 SMNVEV (reference sequence). The CDR3 covers 13 residues. The CDR3 here is CASSLSAGVTYTF. CDR3 in DNA: TGTGCCAGCAGTTTATCGGCAGGGGTGACCTACACCTTC.

The V and J genes are TRBV29-1 and TRBJ2-7, with D perhaps TRBD2 (6 bases). CDR1 is SQVTM and CDR2 is ANQGSEA in the germline V gene. The CDR3 runs 13 residues. Trimming took 4 bases from V and 3 from J, leaving 13 bases between them. The CDR3 here is CSVVVRGNYEQYF. CDR3 DNA: TGCAGCGTTGTTGTGCGGGGAAACTACGAGCAGTACTTC.

V is TRBV5-1 and J is TRBJ2-7, with D possibly TRBD2 on 6 matching bases. Germline-derived CDR1 and CDR2 are SGHRS and YFSETQ. The CDR3 has 14 residues. V was trimmed by 4 bases and J by 3 bases, leaving 14 bases between them. For the CDR3, the DNA is TGCGCCAGCAGCCCGCTCGGAGGGGTCTACGAGCAGTACTTC. It translates to CASSPLGGVYEQYF.

This chain uses TRBV19 with TRBJ2-7; 7 bases are a match to TRBD1. The CDR3 totals 14 residues. J gave up 5 bases and V 1 base, and 5 bases lay outside the gene matches. Germline V CDR1 and CDR2: LNHDA, SQIVND (reference sequence). The CDR3: CASSIAFRGHEQYF. CDR3 coding DNA: TGTGCCAGTAGTATAGCGTTTAGGGGGCACGAGCAGTACTTC.

The chain employs TRBV19 and TRBJ2-3; 8 nucleotides align to TRBD2. The CDR3 consists of 18 residues. Germline CDR1 reads LNHDA; CDR2 reads SQIVND (reference sequence). Unmatched junction bases numbered 14, after V lost 6 bases and J lost 0 bases. CDR3 DNA sequence: TGTGCCAGTAGCCGAAGGAGCGGGGGTAGCTATAGCACAGATACGCAGTATTTT. Translating it yields CASSRRSGGSYSTDTQYF.

Here the CDR3 DNA reads TGCGCCAGCAGCCAGCCGGGGGGTTCGGGCGAGCAGTACTTC. The encoded protein is CASSQPGGSGEQYF. The J gene is TRBJ2-7, the V gene TRBV4-1; TRBD2 agrees at 7 bases. In germline, CDR1 is MGHRA, CDR2 YSYEKL. V shed 3 bases and J 6 bases; nucleotides not matched to a gene: 8. The CDR3 consists of 14 residues.

This sequence joins TRBV5-6 and TRBJ1-5; D might be TRBD1 (6 bases). V was pared by 2 bases and J by 4 bases, with 10 bases between. Looked up from germline, CDR1 is SGHDT and CDR2 is YYEEEE. The CDR3 consists of 14 residues. In DNA, the CDR3 is TGTGCCAGCAGCTTAGGGACAAGAAATCAGCCCCAGCATTTT. The encoded protein is CASSLGTRNQPQHF.

The CDR3 nucleotides read TGTGCCAGCAGTGAATCAGGTTTAGGCTGGAAACTGTTTTTT. It is translated as CASSESGLGWKLFF. This sequence joins TRBV2 and TRBJ1-4; D not resolved. The CDR3 has 14 residues. The V gene lost 2 bases and the J gene lost 11 bases, with 15 bases spanning the gap. The germline CDR1 and CDR2 sequences are SNHLY and FYNNEI.

V usage is TRBV14 and J usage is TRBJ2-2; D is perhaps TRBD1 (6 bases). This CDR3 has 15 amino acids. CDR1 and CDR2 from the germline V gene are SGHDN and FVKESK. Trimming removed 4 bases at V and 1 base at J, with 10 bases between. The CDR3 region has the DNA TGTGCCAGCAGCCTGGTAGGGGGGAACACCGGGGAGCTGTTTTTT. It is translated as CASSLVGGNTGELFF. Combining the CDR3 with reference TRBV14 and TRBJ2-2 gives the whole variable domain EAGVTQFPSHSVIEKGQTVTLRCDPISGHDNLYWYRRVMGKEIKFLLHFVKESKQDESGMPNNRFLAERTGGTYSTLKVQPAELEDSGVYFCASSLVGGNTGELFFGEGSRLTVL.

The chain links TRBV30 to TRBJ2-7; 12 bases are shared with TRBD2. This CDR3 is built from 14 residues. Trimming took 3 bases from V and 7 from J; bases not matched to a gene: 7. Germline CDR1 is GTSNPN and CDR2 is SVGIG (reference sequence). The CDR3 DNA reads as TGTGCCTGGAGCCTAGCGGGGGGGTTGGGAGAGCAGTACTTC. Amino acids: CAWSLAGGLGEQYF.

The V call is TRBV11-2, the J call TRBJ1-3; D gene unclear. This CDR3 spans 14 amino acids. Trimming took 5 bases from V and 2 from J, leaving 10 bases between them. CDR1 SGHAT and CDR2 FQNNGV come from the germline V gene. CDR3: CASSIGGPGNTIYF. The CDR3 bases are TGTGCCAGCAGCATAGGAGGGCCTGGAAACACCATATATTTT.

The genes are TRBV6-5 and TRBJ2-5, with D perhaps TRBD2 (5 bases). The J call may be wrong; the DNA end is better matched by TRBJ2-7. Germline CDR1 reads MNHEY; CDR2 reads SVGAGI. The CDR3 runs to 14 residues. As DNA, the CDR3 is TGTGCCAGCAGTTACGCTGGACTCAACAACGAGCAGTACTTC. Protein: CASSYAGLNNEQYF.

J is TRBJ2-7 and V is TRBV15; 8 bases match TRBD1. Germline values: CDR1 LNHNV, CDR2 YYDKDF (reference sequence). The CDR3 covers 14 residues. J lost 1 base, V lost 3 bases, and 2 bases had no gene match. The chain's CDR3 is CATSRDRVSYEQYF. The DNA for the CDR3 is TGTGCCACCAGCAGGGACAGGGTTTCCTACGAGCAGTACTTC.

The rearrangement uses TRBV5-5 and TRBJ2-7, with 8 bases lining up with TRBD1. J gave up 2 bases and V 6 bases, and 10 bases lay outside the gene matches. The V gene's germline CDR1 is SGHKS and CDR2 YYEKEE (reference sequence). This CDR3 is 15 amino acids long. CDR3 protein: CASNLGTGIAYEQYF. The CDR3, as DNA: TGTGCCAGCAACTTAGGGACAGGTATCGCCTACGAGCAGTACTTC.